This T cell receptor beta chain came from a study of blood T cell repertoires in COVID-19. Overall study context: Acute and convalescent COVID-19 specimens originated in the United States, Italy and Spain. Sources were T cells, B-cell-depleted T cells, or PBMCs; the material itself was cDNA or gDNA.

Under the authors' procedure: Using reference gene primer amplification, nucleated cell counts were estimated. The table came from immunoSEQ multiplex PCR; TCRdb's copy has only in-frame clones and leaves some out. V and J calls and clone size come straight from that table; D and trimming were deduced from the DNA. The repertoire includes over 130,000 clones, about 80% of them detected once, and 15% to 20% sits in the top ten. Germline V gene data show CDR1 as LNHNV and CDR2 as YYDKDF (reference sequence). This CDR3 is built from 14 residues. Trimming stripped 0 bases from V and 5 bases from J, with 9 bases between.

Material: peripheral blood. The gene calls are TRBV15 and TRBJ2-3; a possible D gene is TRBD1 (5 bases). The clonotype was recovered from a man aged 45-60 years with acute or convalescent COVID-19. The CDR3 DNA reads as TGTGCCACCAGCAGAGAAGGGGCCGGAGATACGCAGTATTTT. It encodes CATSREGAGDTQYF.